Listed below are T cell receptor beta chains from one sample, sequenced in a study of blood T cell dynamics during melanoma immunotherapy. Produced via immunoSEQ multiplex PCR; TCRdb's table is partial and in-frame only. This sample has 10,000 or so clones, with 85% to 90% found just once. The starting material was blood, obtained from a patient treated with checkpoint blockade. These TCRs come from a human donor with melanoma. Each CDR3 is given with its conserved first and last residue. D genes are given only for firm matches. Expanded clones get a size class; other rows say once, few or many, or leave the size out.

J gene | V gene | clone size | D gene | CDR3 protein | CDR3 DNA
TRBJ2-3 | TRBV9 | - | TRBD1 | CASSVGQEGGTQYF | TGTGCCAGCAGCGTGGGACAGGAGGGGGGTACGCAGTATTTT
TRBJ1-3 | TRBV6-1 | - | - | CASSEGVRLKATIYF | TGTGCCAGCAGTGAAGGGGTACGGTTGAAAGCGACCATATATTTT
TRBJ1-2 | TRBV19 | - | - | CASSMPLGGYGYTF | TGTGCCAGTAGTATGCCCCTTGGCGGCTATGGCTACACCTTC
TRBJ1-4 | TRBV20-1 | - | - | CSARSPRELFF | TGCAGTGCTAGATCTCCCCGGGAACTGTTTTTT
TRBJ1-3 | TRBV7-2 | - | TRBD1 | CASTPPQGARGNTIYF | TGTGCCAGCACCCCCCCCCAGGGGGCGCGGGGAAACACCATATATTTT
TRBJ2-4 | TRBV6-6 | - | - | CASSYSPRLAKNIQYF | TGTGCCAGCAGTTACTCGCCGCGGCTAGCCAAAAACATTCAGTACTTC
TRBJ2-7 | TRBV5-1 | - | TRBD2 | CASSPEGLAGYEQYF | TGCGCCAGCAGCCCCGAGGGACTAGCGGGATACGAGCAGTACTTC
TRBJ2-7 | TRBV28 | - | - | CASSLGGRLYEQYF | TGTGCCAGCAGTTTAGGGGGACGCCTTTACGAGCAGTACTTC
TRBJ2-5 | TRBV7-2 | - | - | CASSPLTSLRETQYF | TGTGCCAGCAGCCCCCTGACTAGTCTCCGGGAGACCCAGTACTTC
TRBJ2-2 | TRBV2 | - | - | CASRDKVTTGELFF | TGTGCCAGCAGGGACAAAGTAACCACCGGGGAGCTGTTTTTT
TRBJ2-2 | TRBV2 | - | - | CASNRRGGDTGELFF | TGTGCCAGCAATAGAAGAGGGGGGGACACCGGGGAGCTGTTTTTT
TRBJ2-2 | TRBV28 | - | - | CASSPGRTNTGELFF | TGTGCCAGCAGTCCGGGACGGACGAACACCGGGGAGCTGTTTTTT
TRBJ1-1 | TRBV7-8 | - | - | CASSRYEGEGAEAFF | TGTGCCAGCAGCCGATATGAGGGGGAAGGTGCTGAAGCTTTCTTT
TRBJ1-2 | TRBV19 | - | TRBD1 | CASRDPGQGDYGYTF | TGTGCCAGTAGGGATCCGGGACAGGGGGACTATGGCTACACCTTC
TRBJ1-3 | TRBV11-2 | - | - | CASRHMDRSSGNTIYF | TGTGCCAGCAGACATATGGACCGGAGCTCTGGAAACACCATATATTTT
TRBJ1-6 | TRBV6-1 | - | - | CASSRRQQDSPLHF | TGTGCCAGCAGCAGGCGACAGCAAGATTCACCCCTCCACTTT
TRBJ2-3 | TRBV27 | - | TRBD1 | CASARGSSTDTQYF | TGTGCCAGCGCCAGGGGGTCTAGCACAGATACGCAGTATTTT
TRBJ2-2 | TRBV28 | - | - | CASSSGYGELFF | TGTGCCAGCAGTTCCGGGTACGGGGAGCTGTTTTTT
TRBJ2-3 | TRBV28 | - | TRBD2 | CASSSSGLAGLYTQYF | TGTGCCAGCAGTTCCTCGGGACTAGCGGGATTGTATACGCAGTATTTT
TRBJ2-1 | TRBV7-9 | once | - | CASSLVGRTRYNEQFF | TGTGCCAGCAGCTTAGTTGGGCGGACACGTTACAATGAGCAGTTCTTC
TRBJ1-5 | TRBV5-1 | - | - | CASSLPGLRLGFYSNQPQHF | TGCGCCAGCAGCTTGCCAGGGCTCAGGTTGGGGTTCTATAGCAATCAGCCCCAGCATTTT
TRBJ1-1 | TRBV12-5 | - | - | CASGSRTVNTEAFF | TGTGCTAGTGGTTCCCGGACCGTGAACACTGAAGCTTTCTTT
TRBJ2-1 | TRBV5-4 | - | TRBD2 | CASSLSTSGSGEQFF | TGTGCCAGCAGCTTGTCGACTAGCGGGAGCGGGGAGCAGTTCTTC
TRBJ2-7 | TRBV2 | - | TRBD2 | CASRVSGSYEQYF | TGTGCCAGCCGGGTCAGCGGGAGCTACGAGCAGTACTTC
TRBJ1-2 | TRBV18 | - | TRBD1 | CASSPGTGGTGGYTF | TGTGCCAGCTCACCAGGGACAGGAGGGACGGGAGGCTACACCTTC
TRBJ2-5 | TRBV7-9 | - | - | CASSSEGRNWRETQYF | TGTGCCAGCAGCTCCGAAGGACGCAACTGGAGGGAGACCCAGTACTTC
TRBJ1-1 | TRBV13 | once | - | CASSRLQGSAFF | TGTGCCAGCAGCCGCCTACAGGGTTCTGCTTTCTTT
TRBJ2-7 | TRBV27 | - | - | CASSLWQPPYEQYF | TGTGCCAGCAGTTTATGGCAGCCCCCCTACGAGCAGTACTTC
TRBJ2-1 | TRBV4-1 | - | TRBD2 | CASSQPGTSLGEQFF | TGCGCCAGCAGCCAACCTGGGACTAGCTTAGGTGAGCAGTTCTTC
TRBJ2-2 | TRBV18 | - | - | CASSPRRTANTGELFF | TGTGCCAGCTCACCACGGAGGACCGCGAACACCGGGGAGCTGTTTTTT